The 30 T cell receptor beta chains presented below share a single source sample, sequenced in a study of blood T cell repertoires in COVID-19. Libraries were prepared by immunoSEQ multiplex PCR; TCRdb keeps only in-frame clonotypes and omits some of them. The sample has some 120,000 clones, around 89% seen once. Material for sequencing was peripheral blood. The receptor source for this set is a man in his fifties with acute or convalescent COVID-19.

The V call is TRBV5-4, the J call TRBJ1-2, with 7 bases matching TRBD1. Germline CDR1 is SGHNT and CDR2 is YYREEE (reference sequence). J was trimmed by 2 bases and V by 4 bases; bases with no gene match: 8. This CDR3 comprises 15 residues. The CDR3 DNA reads TGTGCCAGCAGCCCTCCGGGACAGTTCAACTATGGCTACACCTTC. Translated, it gives CASSPPGQFNYGYTF.

The chain recombines TRBV29-1 with TRBJ1-1; unclear D gene. The V gene's germline CDR1 is SQVTM and CDR2 ANQGSEA. Trimming removed 6 bases at V and 2 bases at J, with 7 bases between. The CDR3 is 11 amino acids. The CDR3 nucleotides are TGCAGCGTCGAGAGAAACACTGAAGCTTTCTTT. Translated, it gives CSVERNTEAFF.

This clone appeared a single time. This rearrangement joins TRBV5-6 to TRBJ2-5, with D possibly matching TRBD2 (6 bases). V shed 4 bases and J shed 2 bases, with 12 bases lying between them. The germline gives CDR1 SGHDT, CDR2 YYEEEE. This CDR3 contains 14 residues. CDR3 bases: TGTGCCAGCAGCCCCAAGGGACTGCAAGAGACCCAGTACTTC. It codes for CASSPKGLQETQYF.

This clone was seen a single time. The CDR3 region has the DNA TGTGCCAGCAGCGCCCGACTAGCAGATACGCAGTATTTT. Translating gives CASSARLADTQYF. The chain recombines TRBV11-3 with TRBJ2-3; D is perhaps TRBD2 (6 bases). Trimming pared 5 bases from V and 4 bases from J, leaving 10 bases between. CDR1 SGHNT and CDR2 YENEEA come from the germline V gene. The CDR3 runs 13 residues.

J is TRBJ1-5 and V is TRBV18, with 10 nucleotides matching TRBD1. V lost 4 bases and J lost 6; bases outside the gene matches: 3. This CDR3 spans 14 amino acids. Germline V CDR1 and CDR2: KGHSH, LQKENI. Here the CDR3 reads CASSRQGAGQPQHF. CDR3 coding DNA: TGTGCCAGCTCACGACAGGGGGCTGGTCAGCCCCAGCATTTT.

The rearrangement uses TRBV30 and TRBJ2-1, with TRBD2 identical over 10 bases. CDR1 GTSNPN and CDR2 SVGIG come from the germline V gene (reference sequence). V trimming: 3 bases; J trimming: 9 bases; junction bases outside the gene matches: 8. The CDR3 has 14 amino acids. In DNA, the CDR3 is TGTGCCTGGAGAACTAGCGGGACTTTTGCTGAGCAGTTCTTC. Its translation is CAWRTSGTFAEQFF.

This chain joins TRBV7-2 and TRBJ2-3, with D tentatively TRBD2 (5 bases). Germline CDR1 and CDR2: SGHTA and FQGNSA. This CDR3 is built from 16 residues. Deletions cut 7 bases from V and 2 bases from J, with 19 bases between. This CDR3 reads CASNLVLGSPTDTQYF. CDR3 in DNA: TGTGCCAGCAACCTTGTACTGGGGAGCCCCACAGATACGCAGTATTTT.

This clone was observed a handful of times. The chain carries TRBV12-5 and TRBJ2-1; 7 bases agree with TRBD2. CDR1 and CDR2 from the germline V gene are LGHNT and FRNRAP. Trimming cost V 5 bases and J 6 bases; bases outside gene matches: 4. This CDR3 region has 13 residues. This chain's CDR3 is CASGGSSGNEQFF. The CDR3 coding sequence is TGTGCTAGTGGTGGTTCTAGCGGCAATGAGCAGTTCTTC.

The J gene is TRBJ1-2, the V gene TRBV27; the D gene is possibly TRBD1 (5 bases). The CDR3 length is 14 residues. Per the germline V gene, CDR1 is MNHEY and CDR2 is SMNVEV (reference sequence). Trimming stripped 3 bases from V and 7 bases from J, with 15 bases between. CDR3 sequence (DNA): TGTGCCAGCAGTTTTGGGGCAGGGTTAGTTGGCTACACCTTC. The encoded protein is CASSFGAGLVGYTF.

V usage is TRBV9 and J usage is TRBJ2-1, with TRBD2 as a possible D gene (5 bases). The germline V and J ends were trimmed by 3 bases and 10 bases, with 11 bases remaining between them. This CDR3 is built from 12 residues. Germline CDR1 is SGDLS and CDR2 is YYNGEE. This CDR3 is CASSALPGEQFF. As DNA, the CDR3 is TGTGCCAGCAGCGCCCTTCCGGGGGAGCAGTTCTTC.

The genes are TRBV19 and TRBJ1-4, with 7 bases that match TRBD1. The CDR3 covers 15 residues. Germline assignment: CDR1 LNHDA and CDR2 SQIVND (reference sequence). V lost 5 bases to trimming and J lost 4 bases; unmatched junction nucleotides: 7. CDR3 nucleotides: TGTGCCAGTAGTCCCCGACAGGGTAATAATGAAAAACTGTTTTTT. It is translated as CASSPRQGNNEKLFF.

In this sample, this clone turned up once. The chain recombines TRBV6-1 with TRBJ1-6, with 9 bases matching TRBD1. V dropped 4 bases and J dropped 6; count of bases not matched to a gene: 7. CDR3 length: 16 residues. CDR1 is MNHNS and CDR2 is SASEGT in the germline V gene. DNA for the CDR3: TGTGCCAGCAGTGCCCGGACAGGGGTTTCTAATTCACCCCTCCACTTT. Its translation is CASSARTGVSNSPLHF.

The chain is built from TRBV24-1 and TRBJ1-2, with 11 bases lining up with TRBD1. CDR3 length: 14 residues. V gave up 5 bases and J gave up 7 bases; unmatched junction bases: 5. Germline loops: CDR1 KGHDR, CDR2 SFDVKD. The CDR3 DNA is TGTGCCACCAGTGCGTATGGGACAGGGGGTGGCTACACCTTC. It codes for CATSAYGTGGGYTF.

V gene TRBV6-1 combines with J gene TRBJ1-3; D ambiguous. V was clipped by 1 base and J by 4 bases, with 8 bases between them. The V gene's germline CDR1 is MNHNS and CDR2 SASEGT. The CDR3 is made up of 14 amino acids. DNA of the CDR3: TGTGCCAGCAGTGAAGTCACGGTCGGAAACACCATATATTTT. Its translation is CASSEVTVGNTIYF.

This chain uses TRBV7-6 with TRBJ1-1, with D tentatively TRBD1 (5 bases). V dropped 6 bases and J dropped 0 bases, with 17 bases sitting between them. Looked up from germline, CDR1 is SGHVS and CDR2 is FNYEAQ. The CDR3 spans 16 residues. The chain's CDR3 is CASSLAAGLVNTEAFF. The CDR3 DNA reads as TGTGCCAGCAGTCTCGCGGCAGGGCTAGTGAACACTGAAGCTTTCTTT.

The chain's CDR3 is CASSSRDTAIYGYTF. The CDR3 DNA reads TGTGCCAGCAGCTCTCGGGACACCGCGATCTATGGCTACACCTTC. The V gene is TRBV21-1, the J gene TRBJ1-2; no check of the table's D call, TRBD1, against the DNA was made. TRBV21-1 is termed a pseudogene. This CDR3 has 15 residues.

The chain joins TRBV6-2 or TRBV6-3 to TRBJ2-7; a possible D gene is TRBD2 (7 bases). Per the germline V gene, CDR1 is MNHEY and CDR2 is SVGEGT. The CDR3 runs to 14 residues. The ends were cut back, 4 bases at V and 4 bases at J, with 14 bases in the middle. The DNA for the CDR3 is TGTGCCAGCAGTTGGCTGGGAGGGGGGTACGAGCAGTACTTC. This codes for CASSWLGGGYEQYF.

This clone was observed once. This sequence joins TRBV30 and TRBJ2-5; 10 bases are shared with TRBD2. The V and J ends lost 1 base and 5 bases, in that order; junction bases with no gene match: 13. Germline V lookup: CDR1 GTSNPN, CDR2 SVGIG (reference sequence). CDR3 length equals 17 residues. DNA for the CDR3: TGTGCCTGGAGTGCTTCTCTAGCGGGAGTCCGGGGGGAGACCCAGTACTTC. Amino acid sequence: CAWSASLAGVRGETQYF. The whole variable domain, filled in from reference TRBV30 and TRBJ2-5, reads SQTIHQWPATLVQPVGSPLSLECTVEGTSNPNLYWYRQAAGRGLQLLFYSVGIGQISSEVPQNLSASRPQDRQFILSSKKLLLSDSGFYLCAWSASLAGVRGETQYFGPGTRLLVL.

The chain employs TRBV18 and TRBJ1-5; D remains ambiguous. Germline V gene lookup returns CDR1 KGHSH and CDR2 LQKENI. This CDR3 is 14 amino acids long. V was clipped by 8 bases and J by 2 bases, with 13 bases between them. CDR3 sequence: CASAGGVGNQPQHF. Written as DNA, the CDR3 is TGTGCCAGCGCCGGCGGGGTGGGCAATCAGCCCCAGCATTTT.

The rearrangement links TRBV6-5 to TRBJ1-3; TRBD1 matches at 7 bases. This CDR3 comprises 13 residues. CDR1 is MNHEY, CDR2 SVGAGI, per germline. J gave up 2 bases and V 5 bases, and 0 bases lay outside the gene matches. In DNA, the CDR3 is TGTGCCAGCAGTACAGGGGCTGGAAACACCATATATTTT. This codes for CASSTGAGNTIYF.

The V call is TRBV2, the J call TRBJ2-2; no firm D call. This CDR3 is built from 12 residues. Germline V gives CDR1 SNHLY, CDR2 FYNNEI. V lost 9 bases and J 3 bases, leaving 8 bases between the germline ends. CDR3 coding DNA: TGTGCCAGGGGCACCGACACCGGGGAGCTGTTTTTT. Protein: CARGTDTGELFF.

This rearrangement joins TRBV4-3 to TRBJ2-3; 7 positions match TRBD2. Germline loops: CDR1 LGHNA, CDR2 YSLEER. CDR3 length equals 21 residues. The J segment lost 4 bases and the V segment lost 0 bases, leaving 22 bases of the junction unmatched. CDR3 DNA: TGCGCCAGCAGCCAAGATCGGGGACTTAATACGGGGGAGGGCCGGCCAGATACGCAGTATTTT. Residues: CASSQDRGLNTGEGRPDTQYF.

The V call is TRBV18, the J call TRBJ1-5, with a possible D match to TRBD1 (5 bases). The ends were cut back, 2 bases at V and 4 bases at J, with 6 bases in the middle. The germline CDR1 and CDR2 sequences are KGHSH and LQKENI. This CDR3 is built from 13 residues. The chain's CDR3 is CASSPNRNQPQHF. The CDR3 DNA follows: TGTGCCAGCTCACCAAACAGGAATCAGCCCCAGCATTTT.

The rearrangement joins TRBV5-1 to TRBJ2-7, with TRBD1 matching over 7 bases. The germline gives CDR1 SGHRS, CDR2 YFSETQ. The CDR3 loop spans 14 amino acids. V shed 3 bases, J shed 3 bases, and the junction held 6 bases outside the gene matches. CDR3 loop: CASSWTGDGYEQYF. CDR3 coding DNA: TGCGCCAGCAGCTGGACAGGAGACGGCTACGAGCAGTACTTC.

The rearrangement uses TRBV7-2 and TRBJ2-5; 11 nucleotides align to TRBD2. The V gene's germline CDR1 is SGHTA and CDR2 FQGNSA. V gave up 7 bases and J gave up 4 bases; unmatched junction bases: 14. The CDR3 runs to 17 residues. CDR3 amino acids: CASMASASGRRRETQYF. The CDR3, as DNA: TGTGCCAGCATGGCCTCGGCTAGCGGGAGGAGGAGAGAGACCCAGTACTTC. The full variable domain, rest sourced from reference TRBV7-2 and TRBJ2-5, is GAGVSQSPSNKVTEKGKDVELRCDPISGHTALYWYRQSLGQGLEFLIYFQGNSAPDKSGLPSDRFSAERTGGSVSTLTIQRTQQEDSAVYLCASMASASGRRRETQYFGPGTRLLVL.

The rearrangement links TRBV9 to TRBJ2-5; weak D call: TRBD2 (6 bases). V was shortened by 4 bases and J by 3 bases, with 13 bases between the two germline ends. This CDR3 comprises 14 residues. Germline V gives CDR1 SGDLS, CDR2 YYNGEE. The CDR3 DNA follows: TGTGCCAGCAGCACCCGGGACTTTGAAGAGACCCAGTACTTC. It yields the protein CASSTRDFEETQYF. Supplemented by reference TRBV9 and TRBJ2-5, the full variable domain reads DSGVTQTPKHLITATGQRVTLRCSPRSGDLSVYWYQQSLDQGLQFLIQYYNGEERAKGNILERFSAQQFPDLHSELNLSSLELGDSALYFCASSTRDFEETQYFGPGTRLLVL.

The J gene is TRBJ1-1, the V gene TRBV27; the D is unclear. Looked up from germline, CDR1 is MNHEY and CDR2 is SMNVEV (reference sequence). Trimming shortened V by 2 bases and J by 4 bases, and 8 bases separated the two germline ends. CDR3 length equals 13 residues. CDR3 protein: CASSLTATTEAFF. The CDR3 nucleotides read TGTGCCAGCAGTTTAACAGCCACCACTGAAGCTTTCTTT.

The chain uses TRBV6-6 and TRBJ2-7, with TRBD1 as a possible D gene (5 bases). Germline values: CDR1 MNHNY, CDR2 SVGAGI (reference sequence). Trimming removed 0 bases at V and 9 bases at J, with 12 bases between. The CDR3 runs to 13 residues. CDR3: CASSYSGPQGQYF. CDR3 nucleotides: TGTGCCAGCAGTTACTCAGGGCCCCAGGGGCAGTACTTC.

This chain joins TRBV29-1 and TRBJ2-6; D gene ambiguous. Germline values: CDR1 SQVTM, CDR2 ANQGSEA. The ends were cut back, 7 bases at V and 0 bases at J, with 7 bases in the middle. The CDR3 spans 13 residues. In DNA, the CDR3 is TGCAGCGCCGAACACTCTGGGGCCAACGTCCTGACTTTC. Translating gives CSAEHSGANVLTF.

The chain joins TRBV7-2 to TRBJ2-1, with 7 positions matching TRBD2. V trimming: 6 bases; J trimming: 4 bases; junction bases outside the gene matches: 6. The germline V gene has CDR1 SGHTA and CDR2 FQGNSA. This CDR3 has 14 amino acids. CDR3 DNA sequence: TGTGCCAGCAGACCCCGCGGGGGATACAATGAGCAGTTCTTC. Its protein product is CASRPRGGYNEQFF.